Shown below are 10 T cell receptor beta chains from a single sample sequenced in a study of T cells after yellow fever vaccination. TCRdb re-derived calls from the 5' RACE reads in MiXCR, one entry per CDR3 protein. The profile shows 120,000 or so distinct CDR3 sequences, more than 7.5% of them singletons. The specimen was CD8+ T cells sorted from PBMCs, collected on the day of the yellow fever booster vaccination. The receptor set was obtained from a man aged 18 to 29 who received the YFV17D yellow fever vaccine.

This sequence joins TRBV3-1 and TRBJ2-2, with no clear D. V lost 1 base, J lost 0 bases, and 9 bases lay in between. This CDR3 region has 16 residues. The V gene's germline CDR1 is LGHDT and CDR2 YNNKEL (reference sequence). This CDR3 is CASSQVQAANTGELFF. The CDR3 DNA reads TGTGCCAGCAGCCAAGTTCAGGCGGCGAACACCGGGGAGCTGTTTTTT.

A few counts support this clonotype. The gene calls are TRBV4-1 and TRBJ2-1, with a tentative D call TRBD1 (6 bases). The length of the CDR3 is 16 residues. With 1 base removed from V and 4 bases from J, the gap between germline ends came to 14 bases. From germline, CDR1 is MGHRA and CDR2 YSYEKL. For the CDR3, the DNA is TGCGCCAGCAGCCAAGCATCGCGACAGGAATACAATGAGCAGTTCTTC. Encoded protein: CASSQASRQEYNEQFF.

The chain recombines TRBV6-5 with TRBJ1-1, with 9 bases fitting TRBD1. The V segment lost 4 bases and the J segment 3 bases; nucleotides outside the gene matches: 9. Looked up from germline, CDR1 is MNHEY and CDR2 is SVGAGI. This CDR3 is built from 16 residues. CDR3 DNA: TGTGCCAGCAGTTTATCCGGGACAGGGTGGGACACTGAAGCTTTCTTT. Its protein is CASSLSGTGWDTEAFF.

This clonotype appeared a few times. The chain has TRBV6-2 or TRBV6-3 and TRBJ2-6, with D uncertain. The germline gives CDR1 MNHEY, CDR2 SVGEGT. Deletions cut 3 bases from V and 0 bases from J, with 18 bases between. CDR3 length equals 19 residues. In DNA, the CDR3 is TGTGCCAGCAGTTATTCTCGTCAGCCGGTCGTCTCTGGGGCCAACGTCCTGACTTTC. It codes for CASSYSRQPVVSGANVLTF.

The V call is TRBV9, the J call TRBJ2-3; unclear D gene. The CDR3 is 13 amino acids. Per germline, CDR1 SGDLS and CDR2 YYNGEE. Trimming cost V 3 bases and J 0 bases, with 5 bases left between them. This CDR3 is CASSEDSTDTQYF. The CDR3 bases are TGTGCCAGCAGCGAGGACAGCACAGATACGCAGTATTTT.

The chain couples TRBV7-9 to TRBJ2-3; no firm D call. This CDR3 has 13 amino acids. The germline V gene has CDR1 SEHNR and CDR2 FQNEAQ (reference sequence). The germline V and J ends were trimmed by 3 bases and 4 bases, with 8 bases remaining between them. CDR3: CASSLTESDTQYF. CDR3 sequence (DNA): TGTGCCAGCAGCTTGACGGAATCAGATACGCAGTATTTT.

The chain uses TRBV6-2 or TRBV6-3 and TRBJ2-7; D is perhaps TRBD1 (6 bases). With 0 bases removed from V and 4 bases from J, the gap between germline ends came to 13 bases. This CDR3 spans 15 amino acids. Germline CDR1 and CDR2: MNHEY and SVGEGT. The CDR3, as DNA: TGTGCCAGCAGTTACTCCTCAGGGGCCGGGTACGAGCAGTACTTC. Its protein product is CASSYSSGAGYEQYF.

This chain connects TRBV5-1 to TRBJ2-1, with 7 bases fitting TRBD1. The V segment lost 0 bases and the J segment 7 bases; nucleotides outside the gene matches: 7. CDR1 and CDR2 (germline): SGHRS, YFSETQ. CDR3 length equals 15 residues. The CDR3 spells CASSLGQGVRNEQFF. Here the CDR3 DNA reads TGCGCCAGCAGCTTGGGACAGGGAGTAAGAAATGAGCAGTTCTTC.

This clonotype has a handful of counts. The rearrangement joins TRBV12-3 or TRBV12-4 to TRBJ1-5; no clear D. The CDR3 runs 15 residues. Trimming shortened V by 3 bases and J by 5 bases, and 14 bases separated the two germline ends. CDR3 in DNA: TGTGCCAGCAGTTTCGGCCCGGGGTTGGATCAGCCCCAGCATTTT. Its protein product is CASSFGPGLDQPQHF.

Many counts were recorded for this clonotype. The chain joins TRBV7-2 to TRBJ1-1; D not certain. CDR3 size: 17 residues. The V end was cut by 3 bases, the J end by 0 bases, with 17 bases between. From germline, CDR1 is SGHTA and CDR2 FQGNSA. In DNA, the CDR3 is TGTGCCAGCAGCTTTGGACCCGAATCGGGGATGAACACTGAAGCTTTCTTT. Encoded protein: CASSFGPESGMNTEAFF.